This T cell receptor (beta chain) came from a study of metastatic and nonmetastatic thyroid tumors. Germline V lookup: CDR1 LNHDA, CDR2 SQIVND (reference sequence). The CDR3 has 15 amino acids. V was pared by 9 bases and J by 1 base, with 9 bases of the junction left unmatched. This clone appeared many times. Not a single patient had been given any form of treatment at any point before undergoing thyroid surgery. TCRdb called clones again from the PCR reads with MiXCR. The sample lists about 35,000 clones, roughly 15% occurring once. The source of this sequence is a male donor with papillary thyroid cancer or a benign thyroid nodule (not recorded which). Some clones in this sample may be carry-over from other donors' samples. The V and J genes are TRBV19 and TRBJ2-7; 10 nucleotides align to TRBD1. The source material was blood. In nucleotides, the CDR3 is TGTGCCAGCGGGTCGAGGGACAGGGGTTCCTACGAGCAGTACTTC. Its translation is CASGSRDRGSYEQYF.